What follows are 14 T cell receptor beta chains derived from one specimen sequenced in a study of shared clonotypes between healthy human individuals. Clones were read by immunoSEQ multiplex PCR, and TCRdb kept only the in-frame ones, dropping some. The table has 98,000 or so clones, about 63% seen once; the top ten hold almost 25%. Material: memory CD8+ T cells sorted from blood. Subset defined: CD45RO+ cells pooled with CCR7-negative TemRA cells. The receptor set was obtained from a young woman in good health.

Only a few counts were recorded for this clone. The chain has TRBV19 and TRBJ1-2; D is unclear. Germline V gives CDR1 LNHDA, CDR2 SQIVND (reference sequence). V was clipped by 8 bases and J by 4 bases, with 5 bases between them. This CDR3 is 10 amino acids long. The CDR3 bases are TGTGCCAGTGGCAGCTATGGCTACACCTTC. This gives the protein CASGSYGYTF.

The chain links TRBV7-8 to TRBJ2-7, with 15 bases that match TRBD2. V was clipped by 3 bases and J by 5 bases; unmatched bases: 5. The V gene's germline CDR1 is SGHVS and CDR2 FQNEAQ. The CDR3 is 16 residues long. The CDR3 reads CASSFGLAGGDNEQYF. DNA of the CDR3: TGTGCCAGCAGCTTCGGACTAGCGGGAGGGGACAACGAGCAGTACTTC.

The gene calls are TRBV29-1 and TRBJ2-1; D unresolved. V lost 2 bases and J lost 6, with 17 bases in between. The CDR3 sequence is 15 residues long. In germline, CDR1 is SQVTM, CDR2 ANQGSEA. CDR3 region: CSVELADTPRNEQFF. CDR3 bases: TGCAGCGTTGAATTGGCCGATACCCCGCGCAATGAGCAGTTCTTC.

This clone was observed a handful of times. This chain joins TRBV5-1 and TRBJ2-2, with a weak D call TRBD1 (6 bases). This CDR3 comprises 14 residues. CDR1 and CDR2 from the germline V gene are SGHRS and YFSETQ. Trimming took 2 bases from V and 6 from J, leaving 11 bases between them. The CDR3 spells CASSFQGSPGELFF. The CDR3, as DNA: TGCGCCAGCAGCTTCCAGGGGTCCCCCGGGGAGCTGTTTTTT.

On this clone itself: With a far larger clone one base away, a read error is the likely cause. The chain carries TRBV6-4 and TRBJ2-6, with D perhaps assigned TRBD1 or TRBD2 (5 bases each). The length of the CDR3 is 16 residues. Germline CDR1 MRHNA, CDR2 SNTAGT. The DNA for the CDR3 is TGTGCCAGCAGTGACGGGGGACGCTCTGGGGCCAACGTCCTGATTTTC. It translates to CASSDGGRSGANVLIF.

The V and J genes are TRBV7-9 and TRBJ1-4, with no clear D. The CDR3 loop spans 15 amino acids. The germline CDR1 and CDR2 sequences are SEHNR and FQNEAQ (reference sequence). The ends were cut back, 0 bases at V and 6 bases at J, with 11 bases in the middle. The CDR3 sequence: CASSLAVVAYEKLFF. CDR3 DNA sequence: TGTGCCAGCAGCTTAGCTGTGGTGGCGTATGAAAAACTGTTTTTT.

This clone was counted only a few times. The genes are TRBV25-1 and TRBJ2-7; 9 nucleotides agree with TRBD1. This CDR3 is 16 amino acids long. J was trimmed by 6 bases and V by 3 bases; bases with no gene match: 12. Per the germline V gene, CDR1 is MGHDK and CDR2 is SYGVNS. The DNA for the CDR3 is TGTGCCAGCAGTGAGCGACCGGGACAGGGTGCCCTCGAGCAGTACTTC. Its translation: CASSERPGQGALEQYF.

The J gene is TRBJ1-1, the V gene TRBV9; D gene ambiguous. The CDR3 sequence is 13 residues long. Trimming shortened V by 0 bases and J by 1 base, and 4 bases separated the two germline ends. Germline V gene sequence: CDR1 SGDLS, CDR2 YYNGEE. The CDR3 nucleotides are TGTGCCAGCAGCGTAGGCTGGAACACTGAAGCTTTCTTT. This translates into CASSVGWNTEAFF.

The chain employs TRBV10-3 and TRBJ2-3; 10 nucleotides agree with TRBD1. The CDR3 contains 16 residues. Germline V gene sequence: CDR1 ENHRY, CDR2 SYGVKD. The V gene end was trimmed by 5 bases and the J gene end by 2 bases; junction bases not matched to a gene: 7. The CDR3, as DNA: TGTGCCATCAGTACCACCGGGACAGGGGACACAGATACGCAGTATTTT. This translates into CAISTTGTGDTDTQYF.

The CDR3 sequence: CASSLEEATPQETQYF. CDR3 nucleotide sequence: TGTGCCAGCAGCTTAGAGGAAGCGACCCCCCAAGAGACCCAGTACTTC. This chain joins TRBV7-2 and TRBJ2-5; D remains unclear. The CDR3 extends over 16 amino acids. Germline lookup yields CDR1 SGHTA and CDR2 FQGNSA. V dropped 1 base and J dropped 1 base, with 13 bases sitting between them. Combining the CDR3 with reference TRBV7-2 and TRBJ2-5 gives the whole variable domain GAGVSQSPSNKVTEKGKDVELRCDPISGHTALYWYRQSLGQGLEFLIYFQGNSAPDKSGLPSDRFSAERTGGSVSTLTIQRTQQEDSAVYLCASSLEEATPQETQYFGPGTRLLVL.

This clone is labeled medium-sized. The V and J genes are TRBV5-1 and TRBJ2-4; TRBD2 agrees at 13 bases. V shed 3 bases and J 0 bases; nucleotides not matched to a gene: 3. CDR3 length: 17 amino acids. Germline values: CDR1 SGHRS, CDR2 YFSETQ. CDR3 amino acids: CASSSGLAGVAKNIQYF. CDR3 bases: TGCGCCAGCAGCTCCGGACTAGCGGGAGTAGCCAAAAACATTCAGTACTTC.

The J gene is TRBJ1-4, the V gene TRBV7-3; D perhaps matches TRBD1 (5 bases). The CDR3 extends over 19 amino acids. Trimming cost V 5 bases and J 0 bases, with 22 bases left between them. The V gene's germline CDR1 is SGHTA and CDR2 FQGTGA. This CDR3 is CASSADRSGLNSTNEKLFF. For the CDR3, the DNA is TGTGCCAGCAGCGCCGATAGATCGGGACTGAATTCAACTAATGAAAAACTGTTTTTT. The full variable domain, rest sourced from reference TRBV7-3 and TRBJ1-4, is GAGVSQTPSNKVTEKGKYVELRCDPISGHTALYWYRQSLGQGPEFLIYFQGTGAADDSGLPNDRFFAVRPEGSVSTLKIQRTERGDSAVYLCASSADRSGLNSTNEKLFFGSGTQLSVL.

V usage is TRBV9 and J usage is TRBJ1-3, with D possibly TRBD1 on 6 matching bases. The ends were cut back, 0 bases at V and 1 base at J, with 11 bases in the middle. The CDR3 runs to 16 residues. Per the germline V gene, CDR1 is SGDLS and CDR2 is YYNGEE. The CDR3 DNA sequence: TGTGCCAGCAGCGTAGCCGGGGGCGATTCTGGAAACACCATATATTTT. It is translated as CASSVAGGDSGNTIYF.

The chain links TRBV6-4 to TRBJ2-2; D gene unclear. Per the germline V gene, CDR1 is MRHNA and CDR2 is SNTAGT. This CDR3 is built from 16 residues. Trimming left V 0 bases short and J 2 bases short, with 10 bases between. CDR3 amino acids: CASSDSARVNTGELFF. The CDR3 DNA reads as TGTGCCAGCAGTGACTCGGCACGGGTCAACACCGGGGAGCTGTTTTTT.